Described below is a single T cell receptor beta chain sequence and its context. Antigen: not known. This sample was taken from a study of CD8+ T cells in alopecia areata. Following extraction, RNA underwent reverse transcription to cDNA, which served as the sequencing template. TCRdb keeps only in-frame clones here, not all; method: immunoSEQ multiplex PCR. Found here are 200,000 or so clones, 40% to 55% of them singletons; the top ten hold around 3%. The treatment was: oral pan-JAK inhibitor, 5-10 mg twice daily. Notes on the study in general: There were also resident alphabeta T cells of normal skin sequenced in scalp samples.

The germline V and J ends were trimmed by 8 bases and 2 bases, with 9 bases remaining between them. CDR1 and CDR2 from the germline V gene are SNHLY and FYNNEI. CDR3 length equals 12 residues. This material consisted of CD4+ T cells sorted from blood, taken around week 37, from a patient treated with tofacitinib. The clonotype was recovered from a human donor with alopecia areata. The V and J genes are TRBV2 and TRBJ2-5, with D possibly TRBD1 on 6 matching bases. Here the CDR3 DNA reads TGTGCCAGCCGGGACACGCAAGAGACCCAGTACTTC. Translating it yields CASRDTQETQYF.